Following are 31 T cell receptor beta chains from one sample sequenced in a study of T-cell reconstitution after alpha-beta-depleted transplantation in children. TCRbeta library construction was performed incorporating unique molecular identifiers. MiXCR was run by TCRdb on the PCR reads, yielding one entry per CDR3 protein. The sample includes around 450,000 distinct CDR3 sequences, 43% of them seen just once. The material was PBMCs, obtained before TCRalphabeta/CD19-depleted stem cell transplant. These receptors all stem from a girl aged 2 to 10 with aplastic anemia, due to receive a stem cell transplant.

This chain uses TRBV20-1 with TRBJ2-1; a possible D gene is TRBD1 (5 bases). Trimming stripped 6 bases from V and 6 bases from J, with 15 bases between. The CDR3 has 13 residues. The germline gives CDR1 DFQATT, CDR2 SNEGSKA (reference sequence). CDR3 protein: CSAPGVGVNEQFF. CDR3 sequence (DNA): TGCAGTGCCCCAGGAGTAGGGGTCAATGAGCAGTTCTTC.

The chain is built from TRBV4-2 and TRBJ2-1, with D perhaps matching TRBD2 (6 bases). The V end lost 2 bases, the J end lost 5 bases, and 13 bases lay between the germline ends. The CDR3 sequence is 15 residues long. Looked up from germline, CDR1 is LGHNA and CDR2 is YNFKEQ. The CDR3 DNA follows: TGTGCCAGCAGCCAACCCGGTCAGCGGGACAATGAGCAGTTCTTC. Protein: CASSQPGQRDNEQFF.

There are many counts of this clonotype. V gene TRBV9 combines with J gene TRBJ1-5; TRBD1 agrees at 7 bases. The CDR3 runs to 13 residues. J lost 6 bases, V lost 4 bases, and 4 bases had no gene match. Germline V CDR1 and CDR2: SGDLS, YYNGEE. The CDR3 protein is CASSRQGVQPQHF. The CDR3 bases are TGTGCCAGCAGCAGACAGGGAGTTCAGCCCCAGCATTTT.

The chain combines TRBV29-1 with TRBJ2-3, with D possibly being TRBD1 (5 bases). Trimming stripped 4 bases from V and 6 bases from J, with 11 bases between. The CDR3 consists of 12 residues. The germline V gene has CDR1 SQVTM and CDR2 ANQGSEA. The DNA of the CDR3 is TGCAGCGTTGGGCAGGGTGGCGATACGCAGTATTTT. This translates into CSVGQGGDTQYF.

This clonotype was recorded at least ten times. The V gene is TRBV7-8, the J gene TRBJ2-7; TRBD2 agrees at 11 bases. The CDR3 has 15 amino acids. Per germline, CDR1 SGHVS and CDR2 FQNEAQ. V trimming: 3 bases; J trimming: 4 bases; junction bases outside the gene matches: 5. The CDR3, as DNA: TGTGCCAGCAGCTTTCAACTAGCGGGAGTATACGAGCAGTACTTC. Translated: CASSFQLAGVYEQYF.

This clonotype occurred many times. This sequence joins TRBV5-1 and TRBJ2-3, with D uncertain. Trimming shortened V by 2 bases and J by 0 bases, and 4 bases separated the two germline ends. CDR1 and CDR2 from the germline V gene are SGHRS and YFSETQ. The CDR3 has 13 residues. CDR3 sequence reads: CASSLQSTDTQYF. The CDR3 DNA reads TGCGCCAGCAGCTTACAGAGCACAGATACGCAGTATTTT.

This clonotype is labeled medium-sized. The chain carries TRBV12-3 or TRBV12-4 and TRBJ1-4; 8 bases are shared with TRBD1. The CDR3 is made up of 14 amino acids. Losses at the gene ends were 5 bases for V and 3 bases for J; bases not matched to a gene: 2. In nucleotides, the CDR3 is TGTGCCAGCAGTAGACAGGGGCCTAATGAAAAACTGTTTTTT. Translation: CASSRQGPNEKLFF.

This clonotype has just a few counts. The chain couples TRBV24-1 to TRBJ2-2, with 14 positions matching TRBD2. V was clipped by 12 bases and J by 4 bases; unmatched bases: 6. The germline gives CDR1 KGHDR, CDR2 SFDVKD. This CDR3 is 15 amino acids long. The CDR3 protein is CAAGTSGSGTGELFF. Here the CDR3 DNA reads TGTGCCGCCGGGACTAGCGGGAGTGGCACCGGGGAGCTGTTTTTT.

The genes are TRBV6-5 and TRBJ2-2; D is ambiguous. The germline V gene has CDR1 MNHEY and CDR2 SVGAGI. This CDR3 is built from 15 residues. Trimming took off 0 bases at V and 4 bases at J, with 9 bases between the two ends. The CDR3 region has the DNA TGTGCCAGCAGTTACTCGCGGCAGTCCACCGGGGAGCTGTTTTTT. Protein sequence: CASSYSRQSTGELFF.

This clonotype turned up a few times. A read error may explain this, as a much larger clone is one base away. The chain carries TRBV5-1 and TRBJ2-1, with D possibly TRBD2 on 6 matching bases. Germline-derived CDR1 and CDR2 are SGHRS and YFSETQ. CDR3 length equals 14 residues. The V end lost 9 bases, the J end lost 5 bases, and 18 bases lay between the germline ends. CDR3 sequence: CATLAEGTHNEQFF. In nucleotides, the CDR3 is TGCGCCACCTTGGCCGAAGGGACTCACAATGAGCAGTTCTTC.

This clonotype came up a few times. The CDR3 DNA reads TGTGCCAGCAGTGAAGGGGAAACCCCTAGCACAGATACGCAGTATTTT. Amino acids: CASSEGETPSTDTQYF. The rearrangement uses TRBV2 and TRBJ2-3, with D unclear. V was trimmed by 1 base and J by 0 bases, leaving 11 bases between them. The germline V gene has CDR1 SNHLY and CDR2 FYNNEI. This CDR3 comprises 16 residues. The whole variable domain, filled in from reference TRBV2 and TRBJ2-3, reads EPEVTQTPSHQVTQMGQEVILRCVPISNHLYFYWYRQILGQKVEFLVSFYNNEISEKSEIFDDQFSVERPDGSNFTLKIRSTKLEDSAMYFCASSEGETPSTDTQYFGPGTRLTVL.

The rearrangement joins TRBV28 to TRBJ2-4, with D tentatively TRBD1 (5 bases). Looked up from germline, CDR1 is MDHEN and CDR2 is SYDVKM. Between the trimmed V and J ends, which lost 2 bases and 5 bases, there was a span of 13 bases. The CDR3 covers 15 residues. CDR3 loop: CASSLRQGTQNIQYF. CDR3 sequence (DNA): TGTGCCAGCAGTTTACGTCAGGGCACCCAAAACATTCAGTACTTC.

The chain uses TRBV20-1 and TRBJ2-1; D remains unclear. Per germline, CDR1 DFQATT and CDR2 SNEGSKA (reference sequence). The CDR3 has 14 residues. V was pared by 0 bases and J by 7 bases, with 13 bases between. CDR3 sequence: CSARDWGTENEQFF. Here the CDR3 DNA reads TGCAGTGCTAGAGATTGGGGTACGGAGAATGAGCAGTTCTTC.

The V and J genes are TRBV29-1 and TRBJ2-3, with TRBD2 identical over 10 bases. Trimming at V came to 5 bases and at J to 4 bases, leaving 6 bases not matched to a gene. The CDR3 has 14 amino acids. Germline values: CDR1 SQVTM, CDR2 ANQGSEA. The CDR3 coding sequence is TGCAGCGTTCCATTAGCGGGAGGAGCAGATACGCAGTATTTT. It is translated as CSVPLAGGADTQYF.

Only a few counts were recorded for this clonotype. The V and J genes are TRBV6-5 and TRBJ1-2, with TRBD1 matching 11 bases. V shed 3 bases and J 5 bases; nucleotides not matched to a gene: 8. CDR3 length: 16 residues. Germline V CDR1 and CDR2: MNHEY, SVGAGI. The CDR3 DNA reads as TGTGCCAGCAGTTATGGACAGGGGGCGCGAGGATATGGCTACACCTTC. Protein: CASSYGQGARGYGYTF.

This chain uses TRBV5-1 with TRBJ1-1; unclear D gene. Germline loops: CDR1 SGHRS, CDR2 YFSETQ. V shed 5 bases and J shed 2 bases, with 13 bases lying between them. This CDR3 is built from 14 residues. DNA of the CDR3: TGCGCCAGCAGGCTGGAGGGAGGAAACACTGAAGCTTTCTTT. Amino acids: CASRLEGGNTEAFF.

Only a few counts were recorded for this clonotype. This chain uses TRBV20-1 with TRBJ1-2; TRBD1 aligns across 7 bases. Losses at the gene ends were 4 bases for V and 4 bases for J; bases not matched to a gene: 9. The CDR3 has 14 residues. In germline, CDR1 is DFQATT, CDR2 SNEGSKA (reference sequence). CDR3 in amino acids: CSAIRQGLLYGYTF. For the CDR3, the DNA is TGCAGTGCTATACGACAGGGACTTCTCTATGGCTACACCTTC.

DNA of the CDR3: TGCAGTGCCCTATCCCTAGCGGGGGGGGGCAATGAGCAGTTCTTC. This codes for CSALSLAGGGNEQFF. V is TRBV20-1 and J is TRBJ2-1, with 12 positions matching TRBD2. J was trimmed by 6 bases and V by 6 bases; bases with no gene match: 9. This CDR3 has 15 residues. CDR1 and CDR2 (germline): DFQATT, SNEGSKA (reference sequence).

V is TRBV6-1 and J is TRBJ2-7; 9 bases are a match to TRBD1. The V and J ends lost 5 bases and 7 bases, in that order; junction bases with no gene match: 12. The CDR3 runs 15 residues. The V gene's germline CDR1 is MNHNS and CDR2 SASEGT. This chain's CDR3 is CASSPQGQGVWEQYF. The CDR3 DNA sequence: TGTGCCAGCAGTCCCCAGGGACAGGGAGTGTGGGAGCAGTACTTC.

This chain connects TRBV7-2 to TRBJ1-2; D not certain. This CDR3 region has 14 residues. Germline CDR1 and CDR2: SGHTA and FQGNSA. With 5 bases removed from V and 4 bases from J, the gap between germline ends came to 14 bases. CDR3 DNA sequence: TGTGCCAGCAGCCTTGGACCCGGTGCCTATGGCTACACCTTC. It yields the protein CASSLGPGAYGYTF. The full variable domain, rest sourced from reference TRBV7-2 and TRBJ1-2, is GAGVSQSPSNKVTEKGKDVELRCDPISGHTALYWYRQSLGQGLEFLIYFQGNSAPDKSGLPSDRFSAERTGGSVSTLTIQRTQQEDSAVYLCASSLGPGAYGYTFGSGTRLTVV.

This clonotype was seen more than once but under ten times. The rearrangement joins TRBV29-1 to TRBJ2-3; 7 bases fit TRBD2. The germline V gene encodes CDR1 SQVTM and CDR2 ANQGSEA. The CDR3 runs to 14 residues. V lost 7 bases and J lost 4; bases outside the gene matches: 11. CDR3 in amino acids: CSGGGSSKADTQYF. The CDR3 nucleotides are TGCAGCGGCGGGGGATCTAGCAAGGCAGATACGCAGTATTTT.

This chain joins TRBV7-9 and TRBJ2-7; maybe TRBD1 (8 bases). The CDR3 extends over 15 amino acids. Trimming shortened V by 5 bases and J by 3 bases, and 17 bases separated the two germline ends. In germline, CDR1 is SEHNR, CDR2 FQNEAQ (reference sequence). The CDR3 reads CASSQAGTGVYEQYF. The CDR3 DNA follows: TGTGCCAGCAGCCAAGCGGGGACAGGCGTCTACGAGCAGTACTTC.

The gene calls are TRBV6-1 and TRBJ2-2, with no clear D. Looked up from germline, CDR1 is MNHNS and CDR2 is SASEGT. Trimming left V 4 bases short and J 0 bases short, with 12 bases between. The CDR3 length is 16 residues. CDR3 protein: CASSGGRLANTGELFF. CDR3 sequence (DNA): TGTGCCAGCAGTGGCGGCCGGCTAGCGAACACCGGGGAGCTGTTTTTT.

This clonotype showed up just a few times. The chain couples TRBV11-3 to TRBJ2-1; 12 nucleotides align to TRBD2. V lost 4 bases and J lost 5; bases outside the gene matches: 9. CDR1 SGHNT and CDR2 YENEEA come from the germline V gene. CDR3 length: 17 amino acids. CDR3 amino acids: CASSSRRTSGMNNEQFF. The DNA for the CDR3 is TGTGCCAGCAGCTCTCGGCGGACTAGCGGGATGAACAATGAGCAGTTCTTC. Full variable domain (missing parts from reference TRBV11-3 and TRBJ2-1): EAGVVQSPRYKIIEKKQPVAFWCNPISGHNTLYWYLQNLGQGPELLIRYENEEAVDDSQLPKDRFSAERLKGVDSTLKIQPAELGDSAVYLCASSSRRTSGMNNEQFFGPGTRLTVL.

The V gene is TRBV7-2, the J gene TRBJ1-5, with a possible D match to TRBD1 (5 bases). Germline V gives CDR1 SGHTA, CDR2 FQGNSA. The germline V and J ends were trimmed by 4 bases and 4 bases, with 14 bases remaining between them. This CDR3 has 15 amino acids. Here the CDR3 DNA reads TGTGCCAGCAGCTCCCAGGGAAGCCAAAATCAGCCCCAGCATTTT. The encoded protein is CASSSQGSQNQPQHF.

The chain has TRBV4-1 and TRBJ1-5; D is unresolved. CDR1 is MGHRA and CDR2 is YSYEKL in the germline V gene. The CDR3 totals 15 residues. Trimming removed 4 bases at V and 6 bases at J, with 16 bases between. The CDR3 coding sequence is TGCGCCAGCAGCCCTAGAACCGGCAATGGTCAGCCCCAGCATTTT. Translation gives CASSPRTGNGQPQHF.

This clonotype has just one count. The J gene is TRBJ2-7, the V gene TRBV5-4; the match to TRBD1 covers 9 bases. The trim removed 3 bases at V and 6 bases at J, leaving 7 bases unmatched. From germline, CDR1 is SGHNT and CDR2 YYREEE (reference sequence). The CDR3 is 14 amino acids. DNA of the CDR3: TGTGCCAGCAGCTCCCTTGGGACAGGGAGCGAGCAGTACTTC. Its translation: CASSSLGTGSEQYF.

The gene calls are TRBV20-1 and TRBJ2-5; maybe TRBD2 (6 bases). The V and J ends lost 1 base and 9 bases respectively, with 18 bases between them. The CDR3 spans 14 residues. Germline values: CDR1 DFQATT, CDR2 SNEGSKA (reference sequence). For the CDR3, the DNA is TGCAGTGCTAGAGGGGTGGAGGGCGGGTGGTCCCAGTACTTC. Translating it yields CSARGVEGGWSQYF.

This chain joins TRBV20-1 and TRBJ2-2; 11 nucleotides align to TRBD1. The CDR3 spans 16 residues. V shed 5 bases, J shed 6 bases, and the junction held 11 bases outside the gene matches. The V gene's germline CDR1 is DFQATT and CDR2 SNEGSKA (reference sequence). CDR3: CSAGITGQGASGELFF. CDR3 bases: TGCAGTGCTGGAATCACCGGACAGGGGGCATCCGGGGAGCTGTTTTTT.

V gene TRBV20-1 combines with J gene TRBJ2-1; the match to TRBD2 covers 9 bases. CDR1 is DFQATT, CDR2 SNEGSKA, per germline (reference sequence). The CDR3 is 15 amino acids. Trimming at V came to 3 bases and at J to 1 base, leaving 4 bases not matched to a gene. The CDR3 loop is CSASGGRASYNEQFF. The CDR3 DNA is TGCAGTGCTAGTGGCGGGAGGGCTTCCTACAATGAGCAGTTCTTC.

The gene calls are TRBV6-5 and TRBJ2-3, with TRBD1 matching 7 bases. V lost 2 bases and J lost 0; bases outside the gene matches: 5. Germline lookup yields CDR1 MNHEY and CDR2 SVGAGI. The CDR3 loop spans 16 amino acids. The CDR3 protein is CASSYPTGSSTDTQYF. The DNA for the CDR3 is TGTGCCAGCAGTTACCCGACAGGGTCTAGCACAGATACGCAGTATTTT.